The clone carrying this T cell receptor beta chain was recorded a few times. Its antigen is currently unknown. The data stem from a study of beta chain features in type 1 diabetes. Study-wide results and caveats: Comparison showed that naive, central memory and Treg TCRB repertoires appeared more similar among patients than among healthy donors. Patients with Type 1 diabetes showed moderately but significantly shorter TCRB CDR3s in all four CD4+ subsets. Reduced insertions and increased deletions marked VDJ junctions in type 1 diabetes patients.

The germline gives CDR1 SGHDT, CDR2 YYEEEE. The CDR3 loop spans 13 amino acids. The V and J ends lost 5 bases and 3 bases, in that order; junction bases with no gene match: 4. Using CD45RO/CCR7/CD25/CD127/CD95/CD27, CD4+ naive, central memory, regulatory and stem cell-like memory cells were sorted. The whole isolated RNA underwent reverse transcription, so sequencing captured expressed TCRB transcripts. An average of approximately 3.4 million reads was obtained for naive, central memory and regulatory T cell samples. This table comes from immunoSEQ multiplex PCR, and its TCRdb copy is limited to in-frame clones, with some not included. Of 500,000 to 650,000 clones in the sample, 9.5% to 15% were seen once.

This receptor was taken from a young man with type 1 diabetes. This chain connects TRBV5-6 to TRBJ2-5, with 7 bases lining up with TRBD1. The specimen was naive CD4+ T cells from blood. CDR3 region: CASSPTGEETQYF. The CDR3 DNA reads as TGTGCCAGCAGTCCTACAGGGGAAGAGACCCAGTACTTC.